This is a list of T cell receptor beta chains from one sample in a study of Ad26.COV2.S vaccination and SARS-CoV-2 variants. Clones were sequenced by immunoSEQ multiplex PCR, and TCRdb holds only the in-frame ones, with some missing. The repertoire holds about 350,000 clones, with around nine tenths as singletons. The sequences come from peripheral blood, collected in a trial of Ad26.COV2.S vaccine versus placebo. The receptor source for this set is a person aged 18-65 years who received the Ad26.COV2.S COVID-19 vaccine or a placebo. The CDR3 runs from the conserved cysteine through the conserved F or W. Fields, in order: clone size, V gene, D gene, J gene, CDR3 protein, CDR3 DNA. D genes are given only for firm matches. Clone sizes are given selectively: once, few, many, or a class where the clone is expanded.

NA	TRBV19	NA	TRBJ2-2	CASSPQGLGELFF	TGTGCCAGTAGTCCACAGGGCCTCGGGGAGCTGTTTTTT
NA	TRBV14	TRBD2	TRBJ2-7	CASSQDWPSGANEQYF	TGTGCCAGCAGCCAAGATTGGCCTAGCGGGGCCAACGAGCAGTACTTC
NA	TRBV7-2	NA	TRBJ2-7	CASSSAYEQYF	TGTGCCAGCAGCTCTGCCTACGAGCAGTACTTC
NA	TRBV7-2	TRBD1	TRBJ1-5	CASSRQGGNQPQHF	TGTGCCAGCAGTCGACAGGGGGGCAATCAGCCCCAGCATTTT
NA	TRBV7-2	NA	TRBJ2-1	CASSLEGGAMGNEQFF	TGTGCCAGCAGCTTAGAGGGGGGCGCCATGGGCAATGAGCAGTTCTTC
NA	TRBV2	TRBD1	TRBJ2-2	CASSERQNDRGTGELFF	TGTGCCAGCAGTGAGAGGCAGAACGACAGGGGCACCGGGGAGCTGTTTTTT
NA	TRBV5-1	TRBD1	TRBJ2-7	CASSNSGTGTYEQYF	TGCGCCAGCAGCAATTCCGGGACAGGGACCTACGAGCAGTACTTC
NA	TRBV7-7	NA	TRBJ1-2	CASSPGGGYGYGYTF	TGTGCTAGCAGCCCGGGGGGGGGCTACGGCTATGGCTACACCTTC
few	TRBV12-3/TRBV12-4	NA	TRBJ2-5	CASSRQEETQYF	TGTGCCAGCAGCCGACAGGAAGAGACCCAGTACTTC
NA	TRBV19	NA	TRBJ2-2	CASSRDSAGELFF	TGTGCCAGTAGTAGGGATTCAGCCGGGGAGCTGTTTTTT
NA	TRBV10-3	NA	TRBJ2-1	CAISDPGGGTYNEQFF	TGTGCCATCAGTGACCCCGGGGGAGGAACCTACAATGAGCAGTTCTTC
NA	TRBV6-5	TRBD1	TRBJ2-7	CASSPGQYYEQYF	TGTGCCAGCAGTCCGGGACAGTACTACGAGCAGTACTTC
NA	TRBV11-2	NA	TRBJ2-1	CASSATGSSYNEQFF	TGTGCCAGCAGCGCCACAGGGAGCTCCTACAATGAGCAGTTCTTC
once	TRBV18	TRBD2	TRBJ2-1	CASSLLAAAYNEQFF	TGTGCCAGCTCACTACTAGCGGCCGCCTACAATGAGCAGTTCTTC
NA	TRBV29-1	NA	TRBJ2-1	CSVEGLQGVSESSYNEQFF	TGCAGCGTTGAAGGCCTTCAAGGGGTAAGCGAGAGCTCCTACAATGAGCAGTTCTTC
NA	TRBV28	NA	TRBJ1-2	CASSPGLGGYTF	TGTGCCAGCAGCCCCGGATTAGGTGGCTACACCTTC
NA	TRBV30	TRBD1	TRBJ1-4	CAWSRGTARGNEKLFF	TGTGCCTGGAGTAGGGGGACAGCCCGCGGTAATGAAAAACTGTTTTTT
once	TRBV7-2	NA	TRBJ1-4	CASSLADNEKLFF	TGTGCCAGCAGCTTAGCGGATAATGAAAAACTGTTTTTT
NA	TRBV21-1	NA	TRBJ1-1	CASGQGLNTEAFF	TGTGCCAGCGGACAGGGGCTGAACACTGAAGCTTTCTTT
NA	TRBV6-5	TRBD2	TRBJ2-1	CASSIQGTSDNEQFF	TGTGCCAGCTCTATCCAAGGGACTAGCGACAATGAGCAGTTCTTC
NA	TRBV28	NA	TRBJ2-7	CASSSPVGSSYEQYF	TGTGCCAGCAGTTCCCCGGTGGGAAGCTCCTACGAGCAGTACTTC
NA	TRBV10-3	TRBD1	TRBJ2-1	CAIRSGTGDEQFF	TGTGCCATCAGATCCGGGACAGGGGATGAGCAGTTCTTC
NA	TRBV7-9	NA	TRBJ2-5	CASSLAGWDQYF	TGTGCCAGCAGCTTGGCAGGTTGGGACCAGTACTTC
NA	TRBV7-3	NA	TRBJ2-1	CASSLSGGPYNEQFF	TGTGCCAGCAGCTTATCCGGGGGACCTTACAATGAGCAGTTCTTC
NA	TRBV11-3	TRBD1	TRBJ1-1	CASSTGVRTEAFF	TGTGCCAGCAGTACAGGGGTGAGAACTGAAGCTTTCTTT
NA	TRBV28	NA	TRBJ1-2	CASSSVEGGASYGYTF	TGTGCCAGCAGTTCCGTAGAAGGGGGGGCGAGCTATGGCTACACCTTC
NA	TRBV27	NA	TRBJ2-7	CASSPQGLYYEQYF	TGTGCCAGCAGTCCCCAGGGACTCTACTACGAGCAGTACTTC